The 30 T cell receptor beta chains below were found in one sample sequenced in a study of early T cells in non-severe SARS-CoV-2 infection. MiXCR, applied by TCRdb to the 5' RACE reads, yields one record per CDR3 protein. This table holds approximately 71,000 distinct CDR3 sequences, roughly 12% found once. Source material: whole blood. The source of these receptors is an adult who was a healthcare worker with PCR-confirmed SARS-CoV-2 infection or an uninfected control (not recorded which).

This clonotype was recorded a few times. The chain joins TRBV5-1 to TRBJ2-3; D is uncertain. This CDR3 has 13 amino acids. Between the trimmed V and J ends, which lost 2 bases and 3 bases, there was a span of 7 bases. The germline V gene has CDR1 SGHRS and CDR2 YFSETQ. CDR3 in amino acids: CASSFLFTDTQYF. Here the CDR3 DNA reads TGCGCCAGCAGCTTCCTATTTACAGATACGCAGTATTTT.

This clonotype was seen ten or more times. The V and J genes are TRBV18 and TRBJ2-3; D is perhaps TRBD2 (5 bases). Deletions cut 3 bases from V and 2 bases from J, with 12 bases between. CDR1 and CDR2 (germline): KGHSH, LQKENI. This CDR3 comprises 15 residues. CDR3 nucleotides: TGTGCCAGCTCACCTACGGCGGGCAACACAGATACGCAGTATTTT. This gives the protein CASSPTAGNTDTQYF.

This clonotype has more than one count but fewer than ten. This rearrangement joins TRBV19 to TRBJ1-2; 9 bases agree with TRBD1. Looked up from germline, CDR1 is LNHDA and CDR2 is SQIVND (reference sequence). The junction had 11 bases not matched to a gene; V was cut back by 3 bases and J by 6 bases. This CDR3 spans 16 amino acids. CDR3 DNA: TGTGCCAGTAGTATGGCGAGGTCCGACAGGGGGAATGGCTACACCTTC. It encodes CASSMARSDRGNGYTF.

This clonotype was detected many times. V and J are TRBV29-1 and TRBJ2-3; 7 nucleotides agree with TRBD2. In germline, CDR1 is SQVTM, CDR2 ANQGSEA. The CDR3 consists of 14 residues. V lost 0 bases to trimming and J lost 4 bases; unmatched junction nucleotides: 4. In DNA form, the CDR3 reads TGCAGCGTTGAAGATCGGCTAGCGGCAGATACGCAGTATTTT. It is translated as CSVEDRLAADTQYF.

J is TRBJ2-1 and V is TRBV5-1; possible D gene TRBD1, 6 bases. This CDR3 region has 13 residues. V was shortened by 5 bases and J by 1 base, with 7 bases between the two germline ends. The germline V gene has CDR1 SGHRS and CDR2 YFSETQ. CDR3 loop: CASRTGSYNEQFF. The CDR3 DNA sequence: TGCGCCAGCAGAACAGGGTCCTACAATGAGCAGTTCTTC.

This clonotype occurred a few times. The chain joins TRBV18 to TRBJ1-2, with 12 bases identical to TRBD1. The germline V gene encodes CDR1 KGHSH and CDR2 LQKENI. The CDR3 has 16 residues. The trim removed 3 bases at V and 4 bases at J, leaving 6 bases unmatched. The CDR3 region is CASSPGQGARGYGYTF. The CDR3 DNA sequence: TGTGCCAGCTCACCGGGACAGGGGGCGCGGGGCTATGGCTACACCTTC.

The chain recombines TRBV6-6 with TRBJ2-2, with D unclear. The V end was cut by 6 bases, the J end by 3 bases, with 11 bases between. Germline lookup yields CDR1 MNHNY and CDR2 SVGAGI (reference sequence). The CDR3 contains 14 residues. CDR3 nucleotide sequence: TGTGCCAGCAGCCGCTCATGGGACACCGGGGAGCTGTTTTTT. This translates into CASSRSWDTGELFF.

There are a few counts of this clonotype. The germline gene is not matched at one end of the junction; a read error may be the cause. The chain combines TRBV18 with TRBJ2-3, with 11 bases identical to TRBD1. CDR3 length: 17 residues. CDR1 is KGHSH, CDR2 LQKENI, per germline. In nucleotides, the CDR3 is TGTGCCAACTCACGCGGACAGGGGGCTGGGCGCACAGATACGCAGTATTTT. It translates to CANSRGQGAGRTDTQYF. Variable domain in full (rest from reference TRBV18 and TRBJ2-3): NAGVMQNPRHLVRRRGQEARLRCSPMKGHSHVYWYRQLPEEGLKFMVYLQKENIIDESGMPKERFSAEFPKEGPSILRIQQVVRGDSAAYFCANSRGQGAGRTDTQYFGPGTRLTVL.

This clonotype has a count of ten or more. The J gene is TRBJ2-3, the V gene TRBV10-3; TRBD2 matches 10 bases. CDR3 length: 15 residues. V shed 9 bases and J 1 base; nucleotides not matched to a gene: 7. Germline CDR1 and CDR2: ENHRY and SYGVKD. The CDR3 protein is CAISSGTSGTDTQYF. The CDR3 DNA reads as TGTGCCATTTCGAGTGGGACTAGCGGCACAGATACGCAGTATTTT.

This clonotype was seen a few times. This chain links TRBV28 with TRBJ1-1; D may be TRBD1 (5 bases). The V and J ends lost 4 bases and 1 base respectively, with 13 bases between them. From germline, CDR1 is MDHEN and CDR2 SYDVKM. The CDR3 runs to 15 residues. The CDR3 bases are TGTGCCAGCAGTTCCCAGGGACGGACGAACACTGAAGCTTTCTTT. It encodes CASSSQGRTNTEAFF.

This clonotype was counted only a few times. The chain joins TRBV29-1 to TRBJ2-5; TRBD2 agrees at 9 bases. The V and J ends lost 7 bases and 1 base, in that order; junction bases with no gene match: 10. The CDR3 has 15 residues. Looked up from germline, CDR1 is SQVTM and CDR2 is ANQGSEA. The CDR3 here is CSAASTSGIQETQYF. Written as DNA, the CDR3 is TGCAGCGCCGCGTCGACTAGCGGTATCCAAGAGACCCAGTACTTC.

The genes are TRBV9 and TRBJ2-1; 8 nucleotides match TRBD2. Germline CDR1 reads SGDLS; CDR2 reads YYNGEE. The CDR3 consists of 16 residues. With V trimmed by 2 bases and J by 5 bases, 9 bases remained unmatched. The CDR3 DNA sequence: TGTGCCAGCAGCGTTGGGCCGGGACTAGACGACAATGAGCAGTTCTTC. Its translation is CASSVGPGLDDNEQFF.

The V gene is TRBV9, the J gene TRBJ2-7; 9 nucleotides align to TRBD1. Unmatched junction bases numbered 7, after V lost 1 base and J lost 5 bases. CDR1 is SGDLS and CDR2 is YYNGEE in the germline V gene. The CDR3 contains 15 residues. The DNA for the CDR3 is TGTGCCAGCAGCGTAACCGGGACAGGGACTGACGAGCAGTACTTC. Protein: CASSVTGTGTDEQYF.

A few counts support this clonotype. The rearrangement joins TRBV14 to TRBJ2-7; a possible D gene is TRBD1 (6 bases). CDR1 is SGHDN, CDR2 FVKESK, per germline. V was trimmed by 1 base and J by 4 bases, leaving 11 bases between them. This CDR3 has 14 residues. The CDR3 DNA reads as TGTGCCAGCAGCCAAGCCACGGACAGTTACGAGCAGTACTTC. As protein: CASSQATDSYEQYF.

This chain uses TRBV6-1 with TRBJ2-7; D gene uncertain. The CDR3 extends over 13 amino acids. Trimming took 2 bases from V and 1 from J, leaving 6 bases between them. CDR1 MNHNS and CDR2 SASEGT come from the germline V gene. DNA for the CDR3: TGTGCCAGCAGTGAAAGCCAGTCCTACGAGCAGTACTTC. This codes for CASSESQSYEQYF.

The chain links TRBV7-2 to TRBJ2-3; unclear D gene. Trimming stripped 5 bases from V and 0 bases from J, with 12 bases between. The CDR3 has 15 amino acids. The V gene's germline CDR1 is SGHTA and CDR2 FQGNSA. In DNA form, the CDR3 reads TGTGCCAGCAGCCGAAGGGAAACTAGCACAGATACGCAGTATTTT. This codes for CASSRRETSTDTQYF.

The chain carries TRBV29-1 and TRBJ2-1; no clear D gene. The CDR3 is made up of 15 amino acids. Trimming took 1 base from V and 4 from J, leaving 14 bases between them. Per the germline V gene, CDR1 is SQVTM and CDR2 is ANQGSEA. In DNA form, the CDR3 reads TGCAGCGTTGAAGGCCCAATCATAGAATACAATGAGCAGTTCTTC. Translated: CSVEGPIIEYNEQFF.

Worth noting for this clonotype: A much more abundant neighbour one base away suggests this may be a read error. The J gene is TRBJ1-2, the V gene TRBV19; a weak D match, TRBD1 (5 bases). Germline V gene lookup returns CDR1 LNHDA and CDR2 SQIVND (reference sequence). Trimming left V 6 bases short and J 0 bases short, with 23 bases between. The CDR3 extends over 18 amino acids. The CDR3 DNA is TGTGCCAGTAGATGGGGGAACCTCCGGACGGTTCCTAACTATGGCTACACCTTC. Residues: CASRWGNLRTVPNYGYTF.

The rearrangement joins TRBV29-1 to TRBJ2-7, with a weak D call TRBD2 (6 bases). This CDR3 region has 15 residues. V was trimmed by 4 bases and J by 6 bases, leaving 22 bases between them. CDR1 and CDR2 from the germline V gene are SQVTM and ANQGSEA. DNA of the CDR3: TGCAGCGTTGTGTACCCCGGGACTTATCACCGCGAGCAGTACTTC. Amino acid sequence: CSVVYPGTYHREQYF.

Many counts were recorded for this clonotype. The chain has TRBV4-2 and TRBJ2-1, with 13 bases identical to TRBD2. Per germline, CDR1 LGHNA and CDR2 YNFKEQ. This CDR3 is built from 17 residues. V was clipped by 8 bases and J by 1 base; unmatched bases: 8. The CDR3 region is CASQGTSGKGSYNEQFF. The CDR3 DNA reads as TGTGCCAGCCAAGGGACTAGCGGGAAAGGGTCCTACAATGAGCAGTTCTTC.

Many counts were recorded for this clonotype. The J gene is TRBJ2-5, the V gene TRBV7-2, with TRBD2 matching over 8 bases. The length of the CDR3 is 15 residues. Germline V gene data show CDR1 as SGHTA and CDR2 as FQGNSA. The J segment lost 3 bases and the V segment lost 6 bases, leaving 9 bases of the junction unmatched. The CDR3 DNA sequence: TGTGCCAGCAGAAGAGGCGGGGGGACTAAAGAGACCCAGTACTTC. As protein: CASRRGGGTKETQYF. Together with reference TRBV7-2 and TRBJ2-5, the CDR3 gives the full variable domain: GAGVSQSPSNKVTEKGKDVELRCDPISGHTALYWYRQSLGQGLEFLIYFQGNSAPDKSGLPSDRFSAERTGGSVSTLTIQRTQQEDSAVYLCASRRGGGTKETQYFGPGTRLLVL.

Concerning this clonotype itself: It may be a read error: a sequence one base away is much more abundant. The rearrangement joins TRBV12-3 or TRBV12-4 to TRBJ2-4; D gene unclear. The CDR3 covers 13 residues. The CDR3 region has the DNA TGTGCCAGCCAAAGGTCTGGAGCGAACATTCATTACTTC. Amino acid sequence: CASQRSGANIHYF.

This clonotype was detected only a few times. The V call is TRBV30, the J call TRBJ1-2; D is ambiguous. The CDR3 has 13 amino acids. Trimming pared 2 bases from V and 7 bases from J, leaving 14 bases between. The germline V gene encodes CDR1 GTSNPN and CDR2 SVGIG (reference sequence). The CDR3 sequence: CAWSSSLSVGYTF. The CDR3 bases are TGTGCCTGGAGTTCCTCCTTATCGGTTGGCTACACCTTC.

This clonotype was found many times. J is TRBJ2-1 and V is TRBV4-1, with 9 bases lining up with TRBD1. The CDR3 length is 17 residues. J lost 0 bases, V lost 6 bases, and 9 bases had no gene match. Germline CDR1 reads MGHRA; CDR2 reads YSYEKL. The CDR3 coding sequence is TGCGCCAGCAGTGGACAGGGGCGCTCCAGCTCCTACAATGAGCAGTTCTTC. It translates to CASSGQGRSSSYNEQFF.

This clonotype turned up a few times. Here the CDR3 DNA reads TGTGCCAGCAGCTTAGGGGGCGGGACTAGCGGGAGGTTGGTGTATTTT. Translated: CASSLGGGTSGRLVYF. This chain connects TRBV7-2 to TRBJ2-3, with TRBD2 matching 15 bases. This CDR3 is 16 amino acids long. Germline trimming cut 1 base from V and 14 bases from J; bases unmatched to any gene: 10. Germline CDR1 is SGHTA and CDR2 is FQGNSA.

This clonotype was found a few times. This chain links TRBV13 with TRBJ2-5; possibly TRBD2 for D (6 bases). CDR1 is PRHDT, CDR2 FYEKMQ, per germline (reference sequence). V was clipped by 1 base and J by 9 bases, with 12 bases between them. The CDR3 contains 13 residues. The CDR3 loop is CASSLAAGGAQYF. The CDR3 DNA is TGTGCCAGCAGCTTAGCGGCGGGCGGGGCCCAGTACTTC. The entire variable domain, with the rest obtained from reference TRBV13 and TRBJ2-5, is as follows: AAGVIQSPRHLIKEKRETATLKCYPIPRHDTVYWYQQGPGQDPQFLISFYEKMQSDKGSIPDRFSAQQFSDYHSELNMSSLELGDSALYFCASSLAAGGAQYFGPGTRLLVL.

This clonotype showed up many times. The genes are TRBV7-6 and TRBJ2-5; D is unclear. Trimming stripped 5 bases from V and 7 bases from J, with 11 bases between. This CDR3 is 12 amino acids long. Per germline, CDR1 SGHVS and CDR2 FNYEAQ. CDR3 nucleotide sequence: TGTGCCAGCAGCCACCGGACGGGGACCCAGTACTTC. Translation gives CASSHRTGTQYF.

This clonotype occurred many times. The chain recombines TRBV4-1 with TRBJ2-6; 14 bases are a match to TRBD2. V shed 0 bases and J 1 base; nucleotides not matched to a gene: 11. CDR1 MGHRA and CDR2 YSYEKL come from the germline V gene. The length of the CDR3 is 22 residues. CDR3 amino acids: CASSQEVFLGLAGESGANVLTF. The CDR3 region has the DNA TGCGCCAGCAGCCAAGAGGTATTTCTGGGACTAGCGGGAGAATCTGGGGCCAACGTCCTGACTTTC.

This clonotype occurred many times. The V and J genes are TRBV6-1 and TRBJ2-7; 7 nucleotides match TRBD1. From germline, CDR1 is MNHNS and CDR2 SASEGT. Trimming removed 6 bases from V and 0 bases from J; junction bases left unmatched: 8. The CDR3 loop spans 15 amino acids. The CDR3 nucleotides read TGTGCCAGCAGCGTAACCGGGGACAGCTCCTACGAGCAGTACTTC. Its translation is CASSVTGDSSYEQYF.

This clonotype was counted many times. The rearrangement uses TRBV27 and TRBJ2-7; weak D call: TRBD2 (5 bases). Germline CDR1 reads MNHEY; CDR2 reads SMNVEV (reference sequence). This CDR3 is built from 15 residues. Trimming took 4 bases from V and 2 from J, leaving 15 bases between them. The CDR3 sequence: CASSSVGEGAYEQYF. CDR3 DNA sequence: TGTGCCAGCAGTTCCGTGGGAGAGGGAGCCTACGAGCAGTACTTC.